The T cell receptor beta chain under discussion was sequenced for a study of T-cell reconstitution after alpha-beta-depleted transplantation in children. In its sample, this clonotype was seen many times. Germline CDR1 SEHNR, CDR2 FQNEAQ (reference sequence). The CDR3 has 16 amino acids. V shed 0 bases and J shed 4 bases, with 15 bases lying between them. Preparation of the TCRbeta library was carried out with unique molecular identifiers. Each CDR3 protein gets one entry after TCRdb re-called the PCR reads with MiXCR. The table shows approximately 390,000 distinct CDR3 sequences, with roughly 11% occurring only once.

The rearrangement links TRBV7-9 to TRBJ2-5; D perhaps matches TRBD2 (6 bases). This clonotype was sampled from a human donor who donated a stem cell graft to a child with acute myeloid leukemia. Material: PBMCs from the stem cell graft donor, obtained from the stem cell graft. CDR3 protein: CASSLAEGMGGETQYF. In DNA form, the CDR3 reads TGTGCCAGCAGCTTAGCAGAGGGGATGGGAGGAGAGACCCAGTACTTC.